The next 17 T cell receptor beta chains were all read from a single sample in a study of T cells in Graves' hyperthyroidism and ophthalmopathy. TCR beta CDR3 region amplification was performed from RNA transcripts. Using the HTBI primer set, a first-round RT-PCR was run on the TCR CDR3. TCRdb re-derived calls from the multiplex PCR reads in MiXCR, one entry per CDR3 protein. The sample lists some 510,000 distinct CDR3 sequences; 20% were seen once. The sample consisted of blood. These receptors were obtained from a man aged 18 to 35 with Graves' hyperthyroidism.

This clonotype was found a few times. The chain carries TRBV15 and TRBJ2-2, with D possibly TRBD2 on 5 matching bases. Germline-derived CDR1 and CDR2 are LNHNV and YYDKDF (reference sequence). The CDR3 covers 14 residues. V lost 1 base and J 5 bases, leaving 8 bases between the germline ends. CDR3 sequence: CATSRGGSTGELFF. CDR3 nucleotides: TGTGCCACCAGCAGAGGAGGGTCAACCGGGGAGCTGTTTTTT.

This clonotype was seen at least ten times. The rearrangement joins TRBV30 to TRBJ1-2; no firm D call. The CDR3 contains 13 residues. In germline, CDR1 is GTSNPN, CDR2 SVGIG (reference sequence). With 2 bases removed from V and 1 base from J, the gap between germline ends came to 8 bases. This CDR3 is CAWSPGDNYGYTF. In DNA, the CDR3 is TGTGCCTGGAGTCCAGGAGATAACTATGGCTACACCTTC.

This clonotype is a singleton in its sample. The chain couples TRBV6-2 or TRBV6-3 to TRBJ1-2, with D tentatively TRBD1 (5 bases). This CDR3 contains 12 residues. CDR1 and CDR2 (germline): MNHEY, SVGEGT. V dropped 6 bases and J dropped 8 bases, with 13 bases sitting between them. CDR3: CASSDSGRGYTF. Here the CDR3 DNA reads TGTGCCAGCAGCGACAGCGGGCGCGGCTACACCTTC.

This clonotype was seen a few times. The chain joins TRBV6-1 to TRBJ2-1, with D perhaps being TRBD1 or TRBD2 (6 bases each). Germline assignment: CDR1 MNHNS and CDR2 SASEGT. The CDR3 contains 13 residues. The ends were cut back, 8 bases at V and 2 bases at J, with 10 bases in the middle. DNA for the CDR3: TGTGCCAGCGGGAGGACAGCCTACAATGAGCAGTTCTTC. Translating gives CASGRTAYNEQFF.

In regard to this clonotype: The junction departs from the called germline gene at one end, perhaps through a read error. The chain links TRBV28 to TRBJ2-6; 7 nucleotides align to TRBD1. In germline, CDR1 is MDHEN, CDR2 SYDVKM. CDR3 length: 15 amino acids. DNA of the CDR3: TGTGCCAGCAGTAGGACAGGTTCTGGGGCCTACGTCCTGACTTTC. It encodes CASSRTGSGAYVLTF.

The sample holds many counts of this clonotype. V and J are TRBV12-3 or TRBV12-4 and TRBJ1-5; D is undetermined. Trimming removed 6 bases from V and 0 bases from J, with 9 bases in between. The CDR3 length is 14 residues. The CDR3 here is CASSHHYSNQPQHF. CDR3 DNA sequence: TGTGCCAGCAGCCATCATTATAGCAATCAGCCCCAGCATTTT.

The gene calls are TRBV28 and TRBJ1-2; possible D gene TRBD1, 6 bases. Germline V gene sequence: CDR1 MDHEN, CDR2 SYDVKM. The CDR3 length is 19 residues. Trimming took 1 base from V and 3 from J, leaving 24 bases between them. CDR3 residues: CASSLSTPGTPARDYGYTF. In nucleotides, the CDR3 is TGTGCCAGCAGTTTATCAACCCCCGGGACACCAGCAAGGGACTATGGCTACACCTTC.

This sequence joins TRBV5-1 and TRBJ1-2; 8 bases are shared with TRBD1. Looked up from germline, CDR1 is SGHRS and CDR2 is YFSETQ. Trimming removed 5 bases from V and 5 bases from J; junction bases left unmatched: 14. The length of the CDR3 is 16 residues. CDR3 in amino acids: CASRTFSGTGIYGYTF. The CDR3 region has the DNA TGCGCCAGCAGAACCTTCAGCGGGACAGGAATTTATGGCTACACCTTC.

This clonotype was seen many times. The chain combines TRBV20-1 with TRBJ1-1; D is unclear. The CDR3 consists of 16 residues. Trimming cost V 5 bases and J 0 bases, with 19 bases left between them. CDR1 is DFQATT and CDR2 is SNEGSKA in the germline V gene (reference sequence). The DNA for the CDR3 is TGCAGTGCTTCTCACCGGGGTACCCTCATGAACACTGAAGCTTTCTTT. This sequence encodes CSASHRGTLMNTEAFF.

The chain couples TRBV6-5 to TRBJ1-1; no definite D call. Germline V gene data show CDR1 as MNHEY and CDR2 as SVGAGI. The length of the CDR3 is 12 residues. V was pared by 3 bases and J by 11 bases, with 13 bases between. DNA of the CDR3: TGTGCCAGCAGTTATATGGGAGGAGGGGCTTTCTTT. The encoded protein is CASSYMGGGAFF.

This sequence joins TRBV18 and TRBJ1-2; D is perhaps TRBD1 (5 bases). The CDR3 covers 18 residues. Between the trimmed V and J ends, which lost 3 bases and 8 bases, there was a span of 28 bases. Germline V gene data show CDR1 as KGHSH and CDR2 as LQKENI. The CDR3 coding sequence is TGTGCCAGCTCACCGGTTGCGGGCAGGGCCCCGGCGCAGGGAGGCTACACCTTC. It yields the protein CASSPVAGRAPAQGGYTF.

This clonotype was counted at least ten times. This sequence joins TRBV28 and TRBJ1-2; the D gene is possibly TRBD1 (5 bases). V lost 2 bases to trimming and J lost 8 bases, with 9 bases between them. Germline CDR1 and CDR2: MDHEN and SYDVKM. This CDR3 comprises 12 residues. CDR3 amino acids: CASSLAGNGYTF. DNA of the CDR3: TGTGCCAGCAGTTTAGCAGGGAACGGCTACACCTTC.

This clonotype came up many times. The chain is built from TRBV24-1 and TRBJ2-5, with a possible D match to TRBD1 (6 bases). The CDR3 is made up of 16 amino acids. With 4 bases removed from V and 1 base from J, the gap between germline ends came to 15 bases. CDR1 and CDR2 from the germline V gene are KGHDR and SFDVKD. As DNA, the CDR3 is TGTGCCACCAGTGACCCCCGACAGGAGATCCAAGAGACCCAGTACTTC. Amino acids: CATSDPRQEIQETQYF.

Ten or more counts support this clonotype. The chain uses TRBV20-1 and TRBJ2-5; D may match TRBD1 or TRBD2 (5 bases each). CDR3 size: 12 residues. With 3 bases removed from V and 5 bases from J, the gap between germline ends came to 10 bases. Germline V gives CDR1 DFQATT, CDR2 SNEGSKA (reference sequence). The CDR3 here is CSARGDEETQYF. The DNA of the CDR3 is TGCAGTGCTAGGGGGGACGAGGAGACCCAGTACTTC.

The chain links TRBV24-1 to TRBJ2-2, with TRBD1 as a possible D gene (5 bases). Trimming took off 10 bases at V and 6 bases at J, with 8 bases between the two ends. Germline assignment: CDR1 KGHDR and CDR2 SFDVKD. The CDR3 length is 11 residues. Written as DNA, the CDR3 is TGTGCCACAAGGGGTCCCGGGGAGCTGTTTTTT. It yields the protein CATRGPGELFF.

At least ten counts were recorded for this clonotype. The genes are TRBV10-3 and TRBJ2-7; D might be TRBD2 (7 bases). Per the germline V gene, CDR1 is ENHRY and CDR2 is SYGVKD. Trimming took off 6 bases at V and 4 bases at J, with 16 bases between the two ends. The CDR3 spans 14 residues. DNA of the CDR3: TGTGCCATCAGGCTTGGAGGGGGGGGATACGAGCAGTACTTC. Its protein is CAIRLGGGGYEQYF.

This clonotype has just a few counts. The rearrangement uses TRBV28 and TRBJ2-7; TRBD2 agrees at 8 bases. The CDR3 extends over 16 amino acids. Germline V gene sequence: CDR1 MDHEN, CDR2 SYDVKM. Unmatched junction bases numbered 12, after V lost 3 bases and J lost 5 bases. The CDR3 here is CASSLITAGVRNEQYF. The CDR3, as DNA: TGTGCCAGCAGTTTGATTACAGCGGGAGTTAGGAACGAGCAGTACTTC. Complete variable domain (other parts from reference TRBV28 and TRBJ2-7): DVKVTQSSRYLVKRTGEKVFLECVQDMDHENMFWYRQDPGLGLRLIYFSYDVKMKEKGDIPEGYSVSREKKERFSLILESASTNQTSMYLCASSLITAGVRNEQYFGPGTRLTVT.